This T cell receptor beta chain was recorded in a study of cytomegalovirus exposure and HLA in healthy donors. Study context: HLA-typed donors contributed about 85 million unique TCRs, which were held in an early data release.

Details on this clone: The target antigen is unknown.

Vbeta (60) and Jbeta (13) primers were used in the PCR. Method: immunoSEQ multiplex PCR; TCRdb's copy keeps in-frame clones and lacks some. Among roughly 190,000 clones, roughly 80% were seen once, and the ten largest hold roughly 3.6%. General observations from the study: A reported reduction in N-insertions relative to the approximately 600-donor mean was seen in an Asian-associated ancestry cluster in a later analysis. Equally common other TCR beta chains were less clonally expanded than HLA-associated ones, a later analysis found. Some TCR beta chains (roughly 160 of them) were listed as cytomegalovirus-associated.

The sample consisted of PBMCs. The origin of this receptor is a man aged 35 to 55 in good health and CMV-seropositive.

The chain's CDR3 is CASSLGQGVDTQYF. The DNA for the CDR3 is TGCGCCAGCAGCCTCGGACAGGGGGTAGATACGCAGTATTTT. The chain joins TRBV5-1 to TRBJ2-3, with 10 nucleotides matching TRBD1. The ends lost 4 bases at V and 5 bases at J; junction bases unmatched: 4. The CDR3 is 14 amino acids. Germline V lookup: CDR1 SGHRS, CDR2 YFSETQ.